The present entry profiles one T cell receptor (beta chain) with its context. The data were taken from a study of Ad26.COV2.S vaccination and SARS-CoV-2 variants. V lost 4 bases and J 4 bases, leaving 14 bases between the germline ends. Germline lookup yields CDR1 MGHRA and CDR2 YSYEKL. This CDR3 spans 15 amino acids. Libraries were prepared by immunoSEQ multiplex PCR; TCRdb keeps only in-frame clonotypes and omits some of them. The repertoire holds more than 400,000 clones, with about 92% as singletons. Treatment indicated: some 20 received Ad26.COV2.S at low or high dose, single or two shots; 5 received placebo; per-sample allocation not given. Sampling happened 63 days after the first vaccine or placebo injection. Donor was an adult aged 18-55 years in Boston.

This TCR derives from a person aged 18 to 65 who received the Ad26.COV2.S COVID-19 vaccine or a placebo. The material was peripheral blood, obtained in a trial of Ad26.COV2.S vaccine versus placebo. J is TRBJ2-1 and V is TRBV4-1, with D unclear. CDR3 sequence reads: CASSLSWGRYNEQFF. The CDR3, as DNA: TGCGCCAGCAGCCTTTCTTGGGGAAGGTACAATGAGCAGTTCTTC.